These T cell receptor beta chains were read from a single sample in a study of cytomegalovirus exposure and HLA in healthy donors. Profiling relied on immunoSEQ multiplex PCR, and the TCRdb table lists in-frame clones only, not all of them. In the table there are around 100,000 clones, under 80% of which are singletons. The specimen sequenced was PBMCs. The receptors stem from a woman aged 18 to 35 in good health and CMV-seropositive. Each CDR3 is given with its conserved first and last residue. D genes are given only for firm matches. Size values are once, few and many counts, or a class for expanded clones, and some rows have none.

CDR3 DNA: TGTGCCAGCAGTGAAGAATTGAGGGCAGATACGCAGTATTTT; CDR3 protein: CASSEELRADTQYF; clone size: NA; V gene: TRBV6-1; CDR3 length: 14; J gene: TRBJ2-3; D gene: NA
CDR3 DNA: TGCGCCAGCAGCTTGGACAGTGTCAATCAGCCCCAGCATTTT; CDR3 protein: CASSLDSVNQPQHF; clone size: once; V gene: TRBV5-1; CDR3 length: 14; J gene: TRBJ1-5; D gene: NA
CDR3 DNA: TGTGCCAGAAGCTCCCCACAGGGAGGGACTGAAGCTTTCTTT; CDR3 protein: CARSSPQGGTEAFF; clone size: NA; V gene: TRBV5-3; CDR3 length: 14; J gene: TRBJ1-1; D gene: NA
CDR3 DNA: TGTGCCAGCAGCACGGGACAGGGTATCGCAGAGACCCAGTACTTC; CDR3 protein: CASSTGQGIAETQYF; clone size: once; V gene: TRBV7-2; CDR3 length: 15; J gene: TRBJ2-5; D gene: TRBD1
CDR3 DNA: TGTGCCAGTAGCGGGACACTCTATGGCTACACCTTC; CDR3 protein: CASSGTLYGYTF; clone size: NA; V gene: TRBV19; CDR3 length: 12; J gene: TRBJ1-2; D gene: NA
CDR3 DNA: TGCGCCAGCAGCCCTTTCCCTACAGGGGGCAATGTGGATACGCAGTATTTT; CDR3 protein: CASSPFPTGGNVDTQYF; clone size: NA; V gene: TRBV5-1; CDR3 length: 17; J gene: TRBJ2-3; D gene: TRBD1
CDR3 DNA: TGTGCCAGCTCAACCGGGACAGACAGCAACGAGCAGTACTTC; CDR3 protein: CASSTGTDSNEQYF; clone size: NA; V gene: TRBV6-4; CDR3 length: 14; J gene: TRBJ2-7; D gene: TRBD1
CDR3 DNA: TGCGCCAGCAGTCGCCTCCTCACCGAGACAGAAGAGACCCAGTACTTC; CDR3 protein: CASSRLLTETEETQYF; clone size: few; V gene: TRBV10-2; CDR3 length: 16; J gene: TRBJ2-5; D gene: NA
CDR3 DNA: TGTGCCAGCAGCCTTAACGGACAGGGGCAAGAGACCCAGTACTTC; CDR3 protein: CASSLNGQGQETQYF; clone size: few; V gene: TRBV5-5; CDR3 length: 15; J gene: TRBJ2-5; D gene: TRBD1
CDR3 DNA: TGCAGCGTCGCGGGTACTAGCGGGGGAACCGGGGAGCTGTTTTTT; CDR3 protein: CSVAGTSGGTGELFF; clone size: NA; V gene: TRBV29-1; CDR3 length: 15; J gene: TRBJ2-2; D gene: TRBD2
CDR3 DNA: TGTGCCAGCACCCCAGGGAGGGTGGGGAACACTGAAGCTTTCTTT; CDR3 protein: CASTPGRVGNTEAFF; clone size: NA; V gene: TRBV7-9; CDR3 length: 15; J gene: TRBJ1-1; D gene: NA
CDR3 DNA: TGTGCCAGCAGCTCGCCCGCACAGGGAAATGAGGGTGAGCAGTTCTTC; CDR3 protein: CASSSPAQGNEGEQFF; clone size: once; V gene: TRBV7-8; CDR3 length: 16; J gene: TRBJ2-1; D gene: NA
CDR3 DNA: TGTGCCAGTAGCCCTTACATAGCGGGAGGGCCGGGTGAGCAGTTCTTC; CDR3 protein: CASSPYIAGGPGEQFF; clone size: few; V gene: TRBV19; CDR3 length: 16; J gene: TRBJ2-1; D gene: TRBD2
CDR3 DNA: TGTGCCAGCAGCCGAGCCCAGGGGGGAAAACTGTTTTTT; CDR3 protein: CASSRAQGGKLFF; clone size: NA; V gene: TRBV6-6; CDR3 length: 13; J gene: TRBJ1-4; D gene: TRBD1
CDR3 DNA: TGTGCCTTCTCCGGAGGTCCCTACGAGCAGTACTTC; CDR3 protein: CAFSGGPYEQYF; clone size: NA; V gene: TRBV30; CDR3 length: 12; J gene: TRBJ2-7; D gene: NA
CDR3 DNA: TGTGCCAGCGTGCCGCGAGTCCAGGGCGGGGAGCTGTTTTTT; CDR3 protein: CASVPRVQGGELFF; clone size: few; V gene: TRBV7-9; CDR3 length: 14; J gene: TRBJ2-2; D gene: NA
CDR3 DNA: TGTGCCAGCAGCCCTCATACTAGCGACTACGAGCAGTACTTC; CDR3 protein: CASSPHTSDYEQYF; clone size: NA; V gene: TRBV9; CDR3 length: 14; J gene: TRBJ2-7; D gene: TRBD2
CDR3 DNA: NA; CDR3 protein: CASILGQSNTEAFF; clone size: few; V gene: TRBV5-5; CDR3 length: 14; J gene: TRBJ1-1; D gene: NA
CDR3 DNA: TGTGCCAGCAGCTATACCCCGGGACTAGCGGGAGGCGAGCAGTTCTTC; CDR3 protein: CASSYTPGLAGGEQFF; clone size: NA; V gene: TRBV7-2; CDR3 length: 16; J gene: TRBJ2-1; D gene: TRBD2
CDR3 DNA: TGTGCCAGCAGCTCCGGCACAGATACGCAGTATTTT; CDR3 protein: CASSSGTDTQYF; clone size: few; V gene: TRBV7-7; CDR3 length: 12; J gene: TRBJ2-3; D gene: NA
CDR3 DNA: TGTGCCAGCAGGTTGGACTTCACAGATACGCAGTATTTT; CDR3 protein: CASRLDFTDTQYF; clone size: NA; V gene: TRBV2; CDR3 length: 13; J gene: TRBJ2-3; D gene: NA
CDR3 DNA: TGTGCCAGCAGTTTAGCCCGGAGGAACACTGAAGCTTTCTTT; CDR3 protein: CASSLARRNTEAFF; clone size: NA; V gene: TRBV27; CDR3 length: 14; J gene: TRBJ1-1; D gene: NA
CDR3 DNA: TGTGCCTGGGCGGGTGCTAACTATGGCTACACCTTC; CDR3 protein: CAWAGANYGYTF; clone size: NA; V gene: TRBV30; CDR3 length: 12; J gene: TRBJ1-2; D gene: NA
CDR3 DNA: TGTGCCAGCATAGGGGCAGGGGGAGGCTGGAGCCAAGAGACCCAGTACTTC; CDR3 protein: CASIGAGGGWSQETQYF; clone size: NA; V gene: TRBV28; CDR3 length: 17; J gene: TRBJ2-5; D gene: NA